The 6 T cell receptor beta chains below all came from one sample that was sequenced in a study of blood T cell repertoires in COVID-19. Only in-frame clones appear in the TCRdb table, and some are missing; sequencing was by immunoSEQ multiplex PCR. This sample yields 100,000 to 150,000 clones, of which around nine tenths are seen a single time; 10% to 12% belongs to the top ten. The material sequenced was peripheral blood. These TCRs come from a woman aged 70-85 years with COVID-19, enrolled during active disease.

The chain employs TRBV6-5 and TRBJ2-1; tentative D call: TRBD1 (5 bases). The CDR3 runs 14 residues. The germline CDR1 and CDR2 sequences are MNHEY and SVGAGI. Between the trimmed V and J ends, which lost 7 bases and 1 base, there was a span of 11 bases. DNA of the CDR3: TGTGCCAGCATGGGGCAGTCTTCCTACAATGAGCAGTTCTTC. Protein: CASMGQSSYNEQFF.

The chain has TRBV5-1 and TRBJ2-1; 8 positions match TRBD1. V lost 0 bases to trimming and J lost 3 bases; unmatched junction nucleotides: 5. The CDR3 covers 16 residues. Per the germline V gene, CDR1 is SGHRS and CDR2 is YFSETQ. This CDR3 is CASSLGQGSNYNEQFF. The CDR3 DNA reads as TGCGCCAGCAGCTTGGGACAGGGGTCTAACTACAATGAGCAGTTCTTC.

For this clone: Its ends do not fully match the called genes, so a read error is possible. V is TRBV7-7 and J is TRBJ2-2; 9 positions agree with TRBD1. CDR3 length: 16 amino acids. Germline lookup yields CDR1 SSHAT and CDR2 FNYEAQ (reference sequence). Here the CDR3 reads CASSPRQGVTTGELFF. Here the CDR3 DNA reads TGTGCTAGCAGCCCTAGACAGGGGGTTACCACCGGGGAGCTGTTTTTT.

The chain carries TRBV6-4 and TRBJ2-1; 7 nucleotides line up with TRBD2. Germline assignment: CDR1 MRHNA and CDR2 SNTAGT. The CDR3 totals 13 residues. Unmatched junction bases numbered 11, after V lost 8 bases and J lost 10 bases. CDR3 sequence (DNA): TGTGCCAGCCGAGACCTAGCGGATGAGGAGCAGTTCTTC. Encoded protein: CASRDLADEEQFF.

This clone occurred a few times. For the CDR3, the DNA is TGTGCCAGCAGCCGTGGATCGGAGGGGCGCGGGAGGGATGAAGCTTTCTTT. This sequence encodes CASSRGSEGRGRDEAFF. The chain is built from TRBV7-9 and TRBJ1-1; a weak D match, TRBD1 (5 bases). The CDR3 has 17 amino acids. Germline assignment: CDR1 SEHNR and CDR2 FQNEAQ (reference sequence). Trimming stripped 5 bases from V and 7 bases from J, with 26 bases between.

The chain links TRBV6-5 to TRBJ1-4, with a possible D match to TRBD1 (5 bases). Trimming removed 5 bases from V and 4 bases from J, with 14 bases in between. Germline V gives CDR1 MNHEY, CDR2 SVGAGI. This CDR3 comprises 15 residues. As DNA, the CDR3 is TGTGCCAGCAGTCCCCGTGGGGACTTTAATGAAAAACTGTTTTTT. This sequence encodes CASSPRGDFNEKLFF.